The entry below gives a single TCR beta chain sequence along with its context. Its antigen is as yet unknown. The source of the sample is a study of vaccination and CD4 T cells after COVID-19. For the study at large: The convalescents included six males and four females, and among them two were Hispanic while seven were Caucasian. Overlapping spike peptides of SARS-CoV-2, HCoV-NL63, HCoV-OC43 and HCoV-229E were used, and cells were stimulated with them. Across the group, participants received two doses of either BNT162b2 or mRNA-1273 vaccine. Cultures serving as controls received a peptide pool (CEFX or HIV-1 Nef) or no peptide.

The treatment was: roughly 11-day PBMC culture with coronavirus spike peptide pools or control peptides (ViraFEST assay). Deletions cut 5 bases from V and 1 base from J, with 10 bases between. The CDR3 length is 14 residues. CDR1 SGHAT and CDR2 FQNNGV come from the germline V gene. Sequencing of cultured CD4+ T cell DNA used the Oncomine TCR Beta short-read assay. MiXCR was run by TCRdb on the PCR reads, yielding one entry per CDR3 protein. The data contain about 25,000 distinct CDR3 sequences, more than 40% of them seen just once; the ten biggest clones take up about 5.9%. This clonotype originated in a human donor who had recovered from COVID-19. The rearrangement uses TRBV11-2 and TRBJ2-3; no clear D. The sequenced sample consisted of CD4+ T cells from blood, cultured in vitro. The DNA of the CDR3 is TGTGCCAGCAGCGACATACGAGGCACAGATACGCAGTATTTT. This gives the protein CASSDIRGTDTQYF.